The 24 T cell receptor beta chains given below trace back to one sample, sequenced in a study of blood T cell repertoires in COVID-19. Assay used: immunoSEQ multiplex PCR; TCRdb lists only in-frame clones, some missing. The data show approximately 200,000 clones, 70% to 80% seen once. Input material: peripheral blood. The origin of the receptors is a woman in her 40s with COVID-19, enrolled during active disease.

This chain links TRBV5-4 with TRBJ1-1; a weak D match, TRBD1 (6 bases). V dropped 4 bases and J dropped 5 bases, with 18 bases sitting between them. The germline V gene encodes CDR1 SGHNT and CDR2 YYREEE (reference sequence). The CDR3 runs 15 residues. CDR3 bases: TGTGCCAGCAGCCCCACAGGGTACGGGGATACTGAAGCTTTCTTT. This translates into CASSPTGYGDTEAFF.

For the CDR3, the DNA is TGTGCCAGCAGCCGTCCAGGGTCAGGGGAGACCCAGTACTTC. Residues: CASSRPGSGETQYF. The chain combines TRBV7-9 with TRBJ2-5, with a possible D match to TRBD1 (5 bases). CDR1 and CDR2 from the germline V gene are SEHNR and FQNEAQ (reference sequence). The CDR3 spans 14 residues. V was clipped by 5 bases and J by 5 bases, with 15 bases between them.

The CDR3 loop reads CASSATGEGGYTF. CDR3 nucleotide sequence: TGTGCCAGTAGTGCGACAGGGGAAGGTGGCTACACCTTC. The chain employs TRBV19 and TRBJ1-2; 8 bases line up with TRBD1. CDR3 length equals 13 residues. Germline V gene sequence: CDR1 LNHDA, CDR2 SQIVND (reference sequence). The ends lost 5 bases at V and 7 bases at J; junction bases unmatched: 6.

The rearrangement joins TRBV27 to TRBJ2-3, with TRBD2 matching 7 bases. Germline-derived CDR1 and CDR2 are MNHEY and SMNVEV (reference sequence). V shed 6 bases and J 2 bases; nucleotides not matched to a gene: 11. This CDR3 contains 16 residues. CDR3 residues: CASSPRRAGFTDTQYF. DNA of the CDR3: TGTGCCAGCAGCCCGCGAAGAGCGGGATTCACAGATACGCAGTATTTT.

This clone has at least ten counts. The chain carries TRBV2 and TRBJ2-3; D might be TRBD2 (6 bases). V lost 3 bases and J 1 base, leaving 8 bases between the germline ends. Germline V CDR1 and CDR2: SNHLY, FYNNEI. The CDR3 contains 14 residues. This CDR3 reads CASSDSSGTDTQYF. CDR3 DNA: TGTGCCAGCAGTGATTCTAGCGGCACAGATACGCAGTATTTT.

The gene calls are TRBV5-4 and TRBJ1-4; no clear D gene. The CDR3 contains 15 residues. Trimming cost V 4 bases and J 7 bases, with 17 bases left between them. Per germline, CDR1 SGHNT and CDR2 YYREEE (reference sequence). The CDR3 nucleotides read TGTGCCAGCAGCCGGAGGGCTGGGGAGGGTGAAAAACTGTTTTTT. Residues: CASSRRAGEGEKLFF.

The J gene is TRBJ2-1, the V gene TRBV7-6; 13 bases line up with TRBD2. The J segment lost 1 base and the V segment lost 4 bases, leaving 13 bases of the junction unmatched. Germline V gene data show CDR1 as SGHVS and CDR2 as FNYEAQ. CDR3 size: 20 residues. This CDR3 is CASSYGLAGEIEVSYNEQFF. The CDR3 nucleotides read TGTGCCAGCAGCTACGGACTAGCGGGAGAGATCGAAGTGTCCTACAATGAGCAGTTCTTC.

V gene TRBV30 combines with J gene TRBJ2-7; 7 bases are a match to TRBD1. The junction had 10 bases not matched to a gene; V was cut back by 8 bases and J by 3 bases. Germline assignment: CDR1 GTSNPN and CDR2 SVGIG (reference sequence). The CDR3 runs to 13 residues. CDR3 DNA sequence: TGTGCCGGTTACAGGGGTACCAGCTACGAGCAGTACTTC. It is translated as CAGYRGTSYEQYF.

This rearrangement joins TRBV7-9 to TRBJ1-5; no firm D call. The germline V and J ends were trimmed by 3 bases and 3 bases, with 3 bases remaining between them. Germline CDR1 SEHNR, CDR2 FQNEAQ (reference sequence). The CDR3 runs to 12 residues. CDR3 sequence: CASSFLNQPQHF. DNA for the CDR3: TGTGCCAGCAGCTTCCTCAATCAGCCCCAGCATTTT.

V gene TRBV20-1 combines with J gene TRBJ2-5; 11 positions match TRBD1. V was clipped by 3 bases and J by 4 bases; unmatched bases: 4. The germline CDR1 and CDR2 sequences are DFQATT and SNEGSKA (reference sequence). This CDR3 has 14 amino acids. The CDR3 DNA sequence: TGCAGTGCTAGTCAGGGGACAGGGGGAGAGACCCAGTACTTC. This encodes CSASQGTGGETQYF.

Written as DNA, the CDR3 is TGTGCCAGCAGCTCCCACAGGGTCCTACTCGGGGATACGCAGTATTTT. It translates to CASSSHRVLLGDTQYF. The chain recombines TRBV7-2 with TRBJ2-3; a weak D match, TRBD1 (6 bases). The CDR3 sequence is 16 residues long. V was pared by 4 bases and J by 6 bases, with 20 bases between. Germline CDR1 reads SGHTA; CDR2 reads FQGNSA.

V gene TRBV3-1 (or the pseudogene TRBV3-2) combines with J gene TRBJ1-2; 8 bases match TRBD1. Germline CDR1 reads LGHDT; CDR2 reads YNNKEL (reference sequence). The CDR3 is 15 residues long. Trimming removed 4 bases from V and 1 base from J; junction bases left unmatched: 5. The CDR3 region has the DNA TGTGCCAGCAGCCCCGGACAGGGAAATAACTATGGCTACACCTTC. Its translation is CASSPGQGNNYGYTF.

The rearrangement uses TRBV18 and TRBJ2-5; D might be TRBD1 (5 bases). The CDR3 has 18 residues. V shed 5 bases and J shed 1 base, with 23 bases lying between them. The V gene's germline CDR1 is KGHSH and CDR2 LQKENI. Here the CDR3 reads CASSANQPSQGLQETQYF. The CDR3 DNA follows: TGTGCCAGCTCAGCGAACCAACCTTCCCAGGGTCTCCAAGAGACCCAGTACTTC.

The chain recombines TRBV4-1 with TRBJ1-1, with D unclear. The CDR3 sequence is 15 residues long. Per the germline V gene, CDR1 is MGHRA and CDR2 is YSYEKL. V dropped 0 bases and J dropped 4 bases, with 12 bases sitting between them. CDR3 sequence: CASSQEETVATEAFF. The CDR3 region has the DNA TGCGCCAGCAGCCAAGAGGAGACCGTAGCCACTGAAGCTTTCTTT.

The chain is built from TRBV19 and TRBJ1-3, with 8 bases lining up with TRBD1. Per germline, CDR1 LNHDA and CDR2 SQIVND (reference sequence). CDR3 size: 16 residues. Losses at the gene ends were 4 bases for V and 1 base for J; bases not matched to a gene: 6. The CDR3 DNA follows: TGTGCCAGTAGTAAACAGGGGGGATTGTCTGGAAACACCATATATTTT. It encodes CASSKQGGLSGNTIYF.

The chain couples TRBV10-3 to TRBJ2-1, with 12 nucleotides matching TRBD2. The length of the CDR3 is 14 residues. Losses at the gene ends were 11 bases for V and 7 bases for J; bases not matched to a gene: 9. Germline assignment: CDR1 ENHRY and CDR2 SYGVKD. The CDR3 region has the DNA TGTGCCGTCGTGACTAGCGGGGGTAGAAATGAGCAGTTCTTC. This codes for CAVVTSGGRNEQFF.

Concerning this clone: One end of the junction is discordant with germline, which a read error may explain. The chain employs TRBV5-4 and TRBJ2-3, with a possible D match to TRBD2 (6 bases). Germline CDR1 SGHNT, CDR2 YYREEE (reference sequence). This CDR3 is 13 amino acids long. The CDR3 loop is CVLAGTSTDTQYF. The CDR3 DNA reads TGCGTCCTAGCCGGGACTAGCACAGATACGCAGTATTTT.

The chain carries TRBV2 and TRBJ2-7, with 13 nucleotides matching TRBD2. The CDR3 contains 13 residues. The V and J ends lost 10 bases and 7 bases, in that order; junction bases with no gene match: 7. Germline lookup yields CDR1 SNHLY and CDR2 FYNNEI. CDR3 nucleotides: TGTGCCAAGGGACTAGCGGGACGTGTGGAGCAGTACTTC. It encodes CAKGLAGRVEQYF.

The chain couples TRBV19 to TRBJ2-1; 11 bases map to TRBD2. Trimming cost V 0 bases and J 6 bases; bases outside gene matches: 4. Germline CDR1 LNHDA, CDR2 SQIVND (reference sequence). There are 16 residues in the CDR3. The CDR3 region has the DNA TGTGCCAGTAGTATAGAAGGGCTAGCGGGAGGCAATGAGCAGTTCTTC. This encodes CASSIEGLAGGNEQFF. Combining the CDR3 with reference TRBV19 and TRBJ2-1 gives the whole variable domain DGGITQSPKYLFRKEGQNVTLSCEQNLNHDAMYWYRQDPGQGLRLIYYSQIVNDFQKGDIAEGYSVSREKKESFPLTVTSAQKNPTAFYLCASSIEGLAGGNEQFFGPGTRLTVL.

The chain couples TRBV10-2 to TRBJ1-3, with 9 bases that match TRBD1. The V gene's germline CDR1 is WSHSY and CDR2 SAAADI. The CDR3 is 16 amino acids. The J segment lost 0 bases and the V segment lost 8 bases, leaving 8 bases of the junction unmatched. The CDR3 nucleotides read TGCGCCAGCTGCGTCGGGACAGGGAGCTCTGGAAACACCATATATTTT. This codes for CASCVGTGSSGNTIYF.

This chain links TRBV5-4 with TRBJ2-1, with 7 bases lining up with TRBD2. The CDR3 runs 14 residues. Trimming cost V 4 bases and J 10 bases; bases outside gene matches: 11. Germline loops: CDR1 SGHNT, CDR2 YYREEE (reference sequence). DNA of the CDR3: TGTGCCAGCAGCGCCCGGGAACCCGGGGGGGAGCAGTTCTTC. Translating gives CASSAREPGGEQFF.

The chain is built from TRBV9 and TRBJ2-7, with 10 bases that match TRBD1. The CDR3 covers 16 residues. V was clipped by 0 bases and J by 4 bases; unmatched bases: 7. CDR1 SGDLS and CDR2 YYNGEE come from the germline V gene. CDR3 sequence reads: CASSVAPGQGLYEQYF. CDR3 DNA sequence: TGTGCCAGCAGCGTAGCACCGGGACAGGGGTTATACGAGCAGTACTTC.

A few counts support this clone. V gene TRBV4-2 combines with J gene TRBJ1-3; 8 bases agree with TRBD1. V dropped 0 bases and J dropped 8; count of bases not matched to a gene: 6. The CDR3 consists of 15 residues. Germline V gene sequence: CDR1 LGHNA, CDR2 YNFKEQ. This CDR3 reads CASSQDRTGSHTIYF. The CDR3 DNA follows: TGTGCCAGCAGCCAAGACAGGACAGGGAGTCACACCATATATTTT.

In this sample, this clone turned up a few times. In DNA form, the CDR3 reads TGTGCCAGCAGGCAAGCTCTAGATCAGCCCCAGCATTTT. Residues: CASRQALDQPQHF. This sequence joins TRBV27 and TRBJ1-5; D gene uncertain. Per the germline V gene, CDR1 is MNHEY and CDR2 is SMNVEV (reference sequence). The CDR3 has 13 residues. Trimming removed 6 bases from V and 5 bases from J, with 11 bases in between.